The 5 T cell receptor beta chains reported below all come from one sample, sequenced in a study of blood T cell repertoires in COVID-19 (dated by TCRdb to about 2020). Libraries came from the immunoSEQ multiplex PCR assay. What TCRdb holds here is the immuneACCESS table cut down to in-frame rearrangements. Part of the clones is not present; checked against another copy, under half of the missing clones reflect an unresolved V gene, and the others are unexplained. This sample lists under 300,000 clones; about 80% were detected once. The top ten clonotypes cover around 3.6% of the sample. The sample taken for sequencing was PBMCs or T cells enriched from blood (not recorded which). The receptors here all came from a man aged 50 or older who had recovered from COVID-19.

This clone has just a few counts. The J gene is TRBJ1-1, the V gene TRBV29-1; no reliable D call. Trimming removed 2 bases at V and 1 base at J, with 11 bases between. The CDR3 consists of 14 residues. Germline V lookup: CDR1 SQVTM, CDR2 ANQGSEA. The CDR3 DNA follows: TGCAGCGTTGAACGTCCAGCGAGGAACACTGAAGCTTTCTTT. Protein product: CSVERPARNTEAFF.

The chain has TRBV19 and TRBJ1-1, with a tentative D call TRBD1 (5 bases). Deletions cut 4 bases from V and 1 base from J, with 10 bases between. The CDR3 has 14 residues. Germline V gene data show CDR1 as LNHDA and CDR2 as SQIVND (reference sequence). CDR3 protein: CASSTRRGNTEAFF. CDR3 nucleotide sequence: TGTGCCAGTAGTACAAGGAGGGGGAACACTGAAGCTTTCTTT.

The V gene is TRBV18, the J gene TRBJ1-2, with TRBD1 matching 7 bases. This CDR3 comprises 13 residues. Trimming cost V 3 bases and J 5 bases; bases outside gene matches: 3. Germline CDR1 KGHSH, CDR2 LQKENI. The CDR3 loop is CASSPDREYGYTF. As DNA, the CDR3 is TGTGCCAGCTCACCTGACAGGGAGTATGGCTACACCTTC.

The CDR3 sequence is CASSLNSGSSYNEQFF. The DNA for the CDR3 is TGCGCCAGCAGCCTTAATAGCGGAAGCTCCTACAATGAGCAGTTCTTC. The chain couples TRBV5-1 to TRBJ2-1; a possible D gene is TRBD2 (6 bases). V lost 4 bases to trimming and J lost 0 bases, with 14 bases between them. This CDR3 spans 16 amino acids. The germline CDR1 and CDR2 sequences are SGHRS and YFSETQ. The full variable domain, completed using reference TRBV5-1 and TRBJ2-1, is KAGVTQTPRYLIKTRGQQVTLSCSPISGHRSVSWYQQTPGQGLQFLFEYFSETQRNKGNFPGRFSGRQFSNSRSEMNVSTLELGDSALYLCASSLNSGSSYNEQFFGPGTRLTVL.

The chain couples TRBV4-1 to TRBJ2-2; 8 bases agree with TRBD2. The V and J ends lost 0 bases and 6 bases, in that order; junction bases with no gene match: 6. Germline V gene lookup returns CDR1 MGHRA and CDR2 YSYEKL. The length of the CDR3 is 16 residues. The CDR3 DNA follows: TGCGCCAGCAGCCAAGATAGCGGGACCTACCCCGGGGAGCTGTTTTTT. This encodes CASSQDSGTYPGELFF.